This T cell receptor beta chain was captured in a study of tumor and adjacent non-tumor tissue in lung cancer. Per germline, CDR1 MGHRA and CDR2 YSYEKL. This CDR3 comprises 13 residues. Trimming cost V 4 bases and J 12 bases, with 16 bases left between them. The library came from three nested PCR rounds adapted from ARM-PCR protocols. TCRdb used MiXCR to reprocess the multiplex PCR reads, holding one entry per CDR3 protein. The sample lists about 98,000 distinct CDR3 sequences; roughly 80% were seen once. Study-wide findings and caveats: Higher tumor TCR diversity was associated with shorter survival. Tumor tissue had significantly higher TCR diversity than normal lung.

This sample's RNA came from whole unsorted tissue. The normal lung tissue was taken more than 3 cm from the tumor edge. On this clonotype itself: Its target is unknown.

This chain uses TRBV4-1 with TRBJ1-5; a possible D gene is TRBD1 (5 bases). The sequence came from a man between 60 and 75 years old with small cell lung cancer. The sequenced sample consisted of distant non-tumor lung tissue. The CDR3 DNA follows: TGCGCCAGCAGCCGGGGGATGTCTCACCTCCAGCATTTT. It encodes CASSRGMSHLQHF.